The T cell receptor (beta chain) under discussion was sequenced for a study of T-cell reconstitution after alpha-beta-depleted transplantation in children. V shed 5 bases and J shed 6 bases, with 19 bases lying between them. The CDR3 covers 15 residues. The germline gives CDR1 DFQATT, CDR2 SNEGSKA (reference sequence). Unique molecular identifiers were incorporated during preparation of the TCRbeta library. From the PCR reads, TCRdb called clonotypes with MiXCR, one entry per CDR3 protein. Here the sample spans 440,000 or so distinct CDR3 sequences, 43% being singletons. The V and J genes are TRBV20-1 and TRBJ1-4; weak D call: TRBD1 (5 bases). The sequencing used PBMCs, collected before TCRalphabeta/CD19-depleted stem cell transplant. The receptor was derived from a girl aged 2-10 years with aplastic anemia, due to receive a stem cell transplant. The CDR3 spells CSALRMGGGDEKLFF. In nucleotides, the CDR3 is TGCAGTGCTCTTAGGATGGGGGGGGGAGATGAAAAACTGTTTTTT.